This passage covers 12 T cell receptor beta chains from one sample sequenced in a study of CD8+ T cells in alopecia areata. RNA extraction and reverse transcription yielded cDNA as sequencing template. Using immunoSEQ multiplex PCR, the repertoire was profiled, and TCRdb retains in-frame clones only, with some absent. Here the sample spans 250,000 to 350,000 clones, about three fifths being singletons. Treatment denoted: oral pan-JAK inhibitor, 5-10 mg twice daily. The sample in question was CD4+ T cells sorted from blood, obtained at roughly week 53, from a patient treated with tofacitinib. The receptors were gathered from a human donor with alopecia areata.

The chain recombines TRBV30 with TRBJ2-7; D remains unclear. Germline loops: CDR1 GTSNPN, CDR2 SVGIG (reference sequence). The CDR3 is made up of 13 amino acids. V lost 1 base and J lost 2, with 9 bases in between. CDR3 loop: CAWSGQETYEQYF. CDR3 bases: TGTGCCTGGAGTGGTCAGGAGACCTACGAGCAGTACTTC.

A few counts support this clone. Other DNA sequences in this specimen translate into the identical CDR3. The chain is built from TRBV5-1 and TRBJ1-1; tentatively, D is TRBD1 (5 bases). V lost 4 bases to trimming and J lost 1 base, with 8 bases between them. The CDR3 covers 13 residues. Germline CDR1 is SGHRS and CDR2 is YFSETQ. The CDR3 here is CASSVDRNTEAFF. For the CDR3, the DNA is TGCGCCAGCAGCGTAGACAGGAACACTGAAGCTTTCTTT.

The chain carries TRBV4-1 and TRBJ2-5; D gene unclear. The germline CDR1 and CDR2 sequences are MGHRA and YSYEKL. This CDR3 is built from 12 residues. With 4 bases removed from V and 2 bases from J, the gap between germline ends came to 5 bases. CDR3 loop: CASSRPQETQYF. The CDR3 DNA is TGCGCCAGCAGCCGCCCACAAGAGACCCAGTACTTC.

On this clone itself: Other DNA sequences in this sample translate to the same CDR3. The J gene is TRBJ2-2, the V gene TRBV9; TRBD2 matches at 7 bases. The germline CDR1 and CDR2 sequences are SGDLS and YYNGEE. The CDR3 has 15 residues. V lost 0 bases to trimming and J lost 2 bases; unmatched junction nucleotides: 1. Here the CDR3 DNA reads TGTGCCAGCAGCGTAGCGGGAGGCAACACCGGGGAGCTGTTTTTT. Amino acid sequence: CASSVAGGNTGELFF. The full variable domain, rest sourced from reference TRBV9 and TRBJ2-2, is DSGVTQTPKHLITATGQRVTLRCSPRSGDLSVYWYQQSLDQGLQFLIQYYNGEERAKGNILERFSAQQFPDLHSELNLSSLELGDSALYFCASSVAGGNTGELFFGEGSRLTVL.

V usage is TRBV5-6 and J usage is TRBJ1-6, with D unresolved. Germline values: CDR1 SGHDT, CDR2 YYEEEE. V dropped 0 bases and J dropped 8 bases, with 9 bases sitting between them. The CDR3 length is 14 residues. The CDR3 is CASSLGREYSPLHF. DNA of the CDR3: TGTGCCAGCAGCTTGGGACGGGAGTATTCACCCCTCCACTTT.

The chain carries TRBV4-3 and TRBJ1-2; D is uncertain. Trimming took off 3 bases at V and 0 bases at J, with 5 bases between the two ends. The germline gives CDR1 LGHNA, CDR2 YSLEER. The CDR3 contains 13 residues. For the CDR3, the DNA is TGCGCCAGCAGCCAGTATCCTAACTATGGCTACACCTTC. Protein product: CASSQYPNYGYTF.

This clone was observed a few times. The chain is built from TRBV14 and TRBJ1-1; tentative D call: TRBD1 (5 bases). V lost 0 bases and J 0 bases, leaving 11 bases between the germline ends. Germline CDR1 and CDR2: SGHDN and FVKESK. The length of the CDR3 is 16 residues. This CDR3 is CASSQDPTAMNTEAFF. The DNA of the CDR3 is TGTGCCAGCAGCCAAGATCCGACAGCTATGAACACTGAAGCTTTCTTT.

The rearrangement uses TRBV5-1 and TRBJ1-2; 9 bases align to TRBD1. The CDR3 spans 16 residues. Germline trimming cut 4 bases from V and 3 bases from J; bases unmatched to any gene: 10. The germline V gene has CDR1 SGHRS and CDR2 YFSETQ. Written as DNA, the CDR3 is TGCGCCAGCAGCGGCAAGCTCGGGACAGGGTACTATGGCTACACCTTC. Encoded protein: CASSGKLGTGYYGYTF.

The chain carries TRBV30 and TRBJ2-6; no clear D gene. Germline values: CDR1 GTSNPN, CDR2 SVGIG (reference sequence). With 1 base removed from V and 8 bases from J, the gap between germline ends came to 15 bases. CDR3 length equals 15 residues. CDR3 in amino acids: CAWSALRARTNVLTF. The CDR3 DNA follows: TGTGCCTGGAGTGCCCTCCGTGCGAGGACCAACGTCCTGACTTTC.

As DNA, the CDR3 is TGTGCCAGTAGTTCAACAGGATCCGAGCAGTACTTC. Its protein is CASSSTGSEQYF. The rearrangement joins TRBV19 to TRBJ2-7; perhaps TRBD1 as D (5 bases). Trimming left V 5 bases short and J 6 bases short, with 11 bases between. This CDR3 is built from 12 residues. Germline CDR1 and CDR2: LNHDA and SQIVND (reference sequence).

V gene TRBV7-9 combines with J gene TRBJ1-1; D remains unclear. CDR1 and CDR2 from the germline V gene are SEHNR and FQNEAQ (reference sequence). The CDR3 loop spans 14 amino acids. The V end was cut by 6 bases, the J end by 4 bases, with 15 bases between. The CDR3 region is CASSRPGLGTEAFF. The DNA for the CDR3 is TGTGCCAGCAGTCGACCAGGCTTAGGCACTGAAGCTTTCTTT.

This clone was picked up one time. Germline and junction disagree at one end, which may indicate a read error. The chain links TRBV5-1 to TRBJ2-7; TRBD1 matches 9 bases. This CDR3 has 12 amino acids. CDR1 is SGHRS and CDR2 is YFSETQ in the germline V gene. The CDR3 loop reads CASSLTGTGLDF. In DNA, the CDR3 is TGCGCCAGCAGCTTAACCGGGACAGGGCTCGACTTC. The complete variable domain, with remaining parts taken from reference TRBV5-1 and TRBJ2-7, reads KAGVTQTPRYLIKTRGQQVTLSCSPISGHRSVSWYQQTPGQGLQFLFEYFSETQRNKGNFPGRFSGRQFSNSRSEMNVSTLELGDSALYLCASSLTGTGLDFGPGTRLTVT.